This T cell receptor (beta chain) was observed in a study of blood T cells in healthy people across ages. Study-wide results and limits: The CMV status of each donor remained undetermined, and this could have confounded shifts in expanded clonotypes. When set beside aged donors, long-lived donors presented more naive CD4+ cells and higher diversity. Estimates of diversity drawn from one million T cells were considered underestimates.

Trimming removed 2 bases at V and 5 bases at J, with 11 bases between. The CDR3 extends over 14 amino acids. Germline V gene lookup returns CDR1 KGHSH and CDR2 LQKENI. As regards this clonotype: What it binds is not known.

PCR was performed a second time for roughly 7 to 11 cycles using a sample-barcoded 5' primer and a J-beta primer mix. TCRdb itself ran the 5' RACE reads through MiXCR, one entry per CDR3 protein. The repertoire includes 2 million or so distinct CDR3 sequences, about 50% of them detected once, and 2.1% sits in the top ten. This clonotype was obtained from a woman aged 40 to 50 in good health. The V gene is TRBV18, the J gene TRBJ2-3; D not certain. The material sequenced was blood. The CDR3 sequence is CASSPGINGDTQYF. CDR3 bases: TGTGCCAGCTCACCAGGAATCAACGGAGATACGCAGTATTTT.